This T cell receptor (beta chain) is drawn from a study of T cells after yellow fever vaccination. This clonotype was recorded at least ten times. V shed 4 bases and J shed 3 bases, with 11 bases lying between them. This CDR3 contains 13 residues. CDR1 and CDR2 (germline): SGHRS, YFSETQ. TCRdb passed the 5' RACE reads through MiXCR, listing each CDR3 protein once. The table shows about 360,000 distinct CDR3 sequences, with roughly 6.1% occurring only once. Sequencing used PBMCs, obtained 5 days after the yellow fever booster vaccination. The rearrangement links TRBV5-1 to TRBJ2-7, with D perhaps given as TRBD1 or TRBD2 (5 bases each). The sequence was collected from a man aged 30-40 years who received the YFV17D yellow fever vaccine. The CDR3 DNA reads TGCGCCAGCAGCGGGGACGGGTACTACGAGCAGTACTTC. Protein product: CASSGDGYYEQYF.